This record covers a single T cell receptor beta chain. Its target is unknown. The sample is drawn from a study of CD8+ T cells in alopecia areata. Turning to the study itself: Percent affected scalp area, the SALT score, rated treated patients' severity. Study-level findings and limits: Across lesional scalp, and particularly alopecia totalis/universalis, clonality surpassed that of normal scalp. On tofacitinib, scalp clonality and expanded CD8+ clones among top 100 fell significantly.

Once RNA had been extracted, it was reverse transcribed into cDNA to act as the sequencing template. The assay was immunoSEQ multiplex PCR, and TCRdb's table has in-frame clones only and misses some. This table holds tens of thousands of clones, about half found once. J lost 11 bases, V lost 1 base, and 5 bases had no gene match. This CDR3 is 12 amino acids long. Specified treatment: oral pan-JAK inhibitor, 5-10 mg twice daily. The sample was CD8+ T cells sorted from blood, taken around week 37, from a patient treated with tofacitinib. V usage is TRBV5-7 and J usage is TRBJ2-5; 7 nucleotides align to TRBD1. TRBV5-7 is filed as an ORF, its function uncertain. This sequence originates from a human donor with alopecia areata. The CDR3 region is CASSLWDREQYF. In DNA, the CDR3 is TGTGCCAGCAGCTTGTGGGACAGAGAGCAGTACTTC.